These 18 T cell receptor beta chains came from one sample sequenced in a study of graft-versus-host responses after intestinal transplantation. For these receptors, no antigen is known. Clones were read by immunoSEQ multiplex PCR, and TCRdb kept only the in-frame ones, dropping some. This table holds under 75,000 clones, 90% found once. The material was unstimulated CD8+ T cells sorted from spleen or lymph node cells, obtained before transplant. The source is a human donor who was the organ donor for an intestinal transplant.

The chain joins TRBV7-9 to TRBJ2-2; tentatively, D is TRBD1 (6 bases). The V end was cut by 2 bases, the J end by 4 bases, with 20 bases between. This CDR3 spans 18 amino acids. Germline-derived CDR1 and CDR2 are SEHNR and FQNEAQ (reference sequence). The CDR3 here is CASSLSGHRAEGTGELFF. In DNA form, the CDR3 reads TGTGCCAGCAGCTTATCAGGCCACAGGGCCGAGGGCACCGGGGAGCTGTTTTTT.

J is TRBJ1-6 and V is TRBV27, with 11 positions matching TRBD1. From germline, CDR1 is MNHEY and CDR2 SMNVEV (reference sequence). This CDR3 has 14 residues. V shed 5 bases and J 10 bases; nucleotides not matched to a gene: 4. CDR3 sequence reads: CASSQGTGGSPLHF. For the CDR3, the DNA is TGTGCCAGCAGTCAAGGGACAGGGGGATCACCCCTCCACTTT.

The rearrangement joins TRBV5-5 to TRBJ2-2; TRBD1 matches 7 bases. V lost 4 bases, J lost 8 bases, and 14 bases stayed unmatched. The CDR3 runs to 16 residues. The germline V gene has CDR1 SGHKS and CDR2 YYEKEE (reference sequence). CDR3 coding DNA: TGTGCCAGCAGCCGAACCGGGACCAGGGGGTGGGGGGAGCTGTTTTTT. Residues: CASSRTGTRGWGELFF.

This sequence joins TRBV6-1 and TRBJ2-3; the match to TRBD1 covers 7 bases. The CDR3 contains 14 residues. V gave up 8 bases and J gave up 2 bases; unmatched junction bases: 7. CDR1 MNHNS and CDR2 SASEGT come from the germline V gene. This CDR3 is CASGTDSDTDTQYF. CDR3 sequence (DNA): TGTGCCAGCGGGACAGACTCCGACACAGATACGCAGTATTTT.

The chain employs TRBV6-6 and TRBJ2-5, with D possibly matching TRBD1 (6 bases). The length of the CDR3 is 14 residues. The germline V gene has CDR1 MNHNY and CDR2 SVGAGI (reference sequence). With 7 bases removed from V and 0 bases from J, the gap between germline ends came to 12 bases. Here the CDR3 DNA reads TGTGCCAGCAATACCGGACAGTACCAAGAGACCCAGTACTTC. Residues: CASNTGQYQETQYF.

The V call is TRBV10-2, the J call TRBJ2-1, with D hard to call. Germline V gives CDR1 WSHSY, CDR2 SAAADI. V was pared by 5 bases and J by 13 bases, with 12 bases between. This CDR3 has 11 amino acids. CDR3 nucleotide sequence: TGCGCCAGCAGTTGGCCCTCCCCCCAGTTCTTC. It translates to CASSWPSPQFF.

This chain links TRBV6-5 with TRBJ1-3; weak D call: TRBD1 (6 bases). Germline V lookup: CDR1 MNHEY, CDR2 SVGAGI. CDR3 length equals 15 residues. V was shortened by 4 bases and J by 1 base, with 11 bases between the two germline ends. The CDR3 nucleotides are TGTGCCAGCAGTTCGGGGGGCGGGTCTGGAAACACCATATATTTT. Translation: CASSSGGGSGNTIYF.

The V call is TRBV19, the J call TRBJ1-5; D is possibly TRBD1 (6 bases). V was cut by 8 bases and J by 8 bases, with 22 bases left in between. The length of the CDR3 is 15 residues. From germline, CDR1 is LNHDA and CDR2 SQIVND (reference sequence). CDR3 DNA sequence: TGTGCCAGTGAACCCGGGACACACCTATGGGAGCCCCAGCATTTT. It translates to CASEPGTHLWEPQHF.

The chain links TRBV27 to TRBJ2-3; possibly TRBD2 for D (6 bases). V was pared by 8 bases and J by 6 bases, with 9 bases between. Germline loops: CDR1 MNHEY, CDR2 SMNVEV (reference sequence). The CDR3 sequence is 11 residues long. In DNA form, the CDR3 reads TGTGCCAGCGGAGGGTGGGATACGCAGTATTTT. Translating it yields CASGGWDTQYF.

The chain recombines TRBV4-2 with TRBJ2-5, with 7 bases lining up with TRBD2. Germline CDR1 LGHNA, CDR2 YNFKEQ. CDR3 length equals 16 residues. V shed 1 base, J shed 5 bases, and the junction held 10 bases outside the gene matches. The DNA for the CDR3 is TGTGCCAGCAGCCAAGTATCGGGGGGAAGCCTGGAGACCCAGTACTTC. The encoded protein is CASSQVSGGSLETQYF.

This chain joins TRBV19 and TRBJ1-1; D ambiguous. Germline loops: CDR1 LNHDA, CDR2 SQIVND (reference sequence). The CDR3 totals 13 residues. Trimming took 7 bases from V and 4 from J, leaving 13 bases between them. This chain's CDR3 is CASNAAVGTEAFF. The CDR3 region has the DNA TGTGCCAGTAATGCGGCGGTGGGCACTGAAGCTTTCTTT. Drawing the rest from reference TRBV19 and TRBJ1-1, the complete variable domain is DGGITQSPKYLFRKEGQNVTLSCEQNLNHDAMYWYRQDPGQGLRLIYYSQIVNDFQKGDIAEGYSVSREKKESFPLTVTSAQKNPTAFYLCASNAAVGTEAFFGQGTRLTVV.

V gene TRBV9 combines with J gene TRBJ1-6, with D possibly TRBD1 on 6 matching bases. The CDR3 length is 15 residues. Germline-derived CDR1 and CDR2 are SGDLS and YYNGEE. The V gene lost 4 bases and the J gene lost 8 bases, with 16 bases spanning the gap. CDR3 sequence: CASSHNDRPHSPLHF. For the CDR3, the DNA is TGTGCCAGCAGCCATAACGACAGGCCCCATTCACCCCTCCACTTT.

The rearrangement uses TRBV7-6 and TRBJ1-5; 7 positions match TRBD1. With 6 bases clipped from V and 4 bases from J, the junction kept 3 bases outside the gene matches. The CDR3 loop spans 13 amino acids. Germline V gene lookup returns CDR1 SGHVS and CDR2 FNYEAQ. CDR3 in amino acids: CASSSRGNQPQHF. The CDR3, as DNA: TGTGCCAGCAGTTCCAGGGGGAATCAGCCCCAGCATTTT.

The chain uses TRBV6-6 and TRBJ2-2; a weak D match, TRBD2 (5 bases). This CDR3 has 16 amino acids. Germline V gene sequence: CDR1 MNHNY, CDR2 SVGAGI (reference sequence). The V end lost 1 base, the J end lost 3 bases, and 12 bases lay between the germline ends. CDR3 nucleotides: TGTGCCAGCAGTTACTTGGGGAGAGGTGACACCGGGGAGCTGTTTTTT. Its protein is CASSYLGRGDTGELFF.

The V call is TRBV4-3, the J call TRBJ2-1; 9 positions agree with TRBD1. The CDR3 contains 16 residues. From germline, CDR1 is LGHNA and CDR2 YSLEER. The ends lost 4 bases at V and 8 bases at J; junction bases unmatched: 12. The DNA of the CDR3 is TGCGCCAGCAGCCTTGATCACAGGGGGCGCACCTATGAGCAGTTCTTC. It is translated as CASSLDHRGRTYEQFF.

V usage is TRBV4-1 and J usage is TRBJ2-7, with a possible D match to TRBD1 (7 bases). The CDR3 runs to 15 residues. Trimming left V 2 bases short and J 0 bases short, with 11 bases between. Per germline, CDR1 MGHRA and CDR2 YSYEKL. The CDR3 is CASSQNRGLSYEQYV. CDR3 sequence (DNA): TGCGCCAGCAGCCAAAACAGGGGACTCTCCTACGAGCAGTACGTC.

The chain combines TRBV5-6 with TRBJ1-2; 9 bases agree with TRBD1. Germline CDR1 and CDR2: SGHDT and YYEEEE. The CDR3 is 15 amino acids. The trim removed 4 bases at V and 8 bases at J, leaving 12 bases unmatched. CDR3 region: CASSIVGTGFQGYTF. DNA of the CDR3: TGTGCCAGCAGCATAGTAGGGACAGGGTTCCAGGGCTACACCTTC.

The rearrangement uses TRBV28 and TRBJ2-3; 9 positions match TRBD2. This CDR3 has 18 residues. Germline V gene sequence: CDR1 MDHEN, CDR2 SYDVKM. J was trimmed by 3 bases and V by 5 bases; bases with no gene match: 15. The CDR3 bases are TGTGCCAGCAGTCCTGCCGCGGGGAGCGGGGGGAAAACAGATACGCAGTATTTT. Amino acids: CASSPAAGSGGKTDTQYF.